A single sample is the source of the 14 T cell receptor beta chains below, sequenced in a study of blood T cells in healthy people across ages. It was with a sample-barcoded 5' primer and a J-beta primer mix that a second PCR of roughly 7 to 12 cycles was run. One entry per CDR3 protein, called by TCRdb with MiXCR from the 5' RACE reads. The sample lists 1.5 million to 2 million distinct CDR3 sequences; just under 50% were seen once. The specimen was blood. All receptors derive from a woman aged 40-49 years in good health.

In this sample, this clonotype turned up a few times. CDR3 DNA: TGTGCCAGCAGCCAAGGGGACTACCACAATGAGCAGTTCTTC. Translation: CASSQGDYHNEQFF. V usage is TRBV4-2 and J usage is TRBJ2-1; TRBD2 agrees at 7 bases. V lost 1 base to trimming and J lost 5 bases; unmatched junction nucleotides: 2. This CDR3 has 14 residues. Germline V lookup: CDR1 LGHNA, CDR2 YNFKEQ.

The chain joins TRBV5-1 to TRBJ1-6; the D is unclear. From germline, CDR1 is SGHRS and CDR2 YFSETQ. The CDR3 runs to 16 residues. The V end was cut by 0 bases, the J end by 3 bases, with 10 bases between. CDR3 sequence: CASSLETASYNSPLHF. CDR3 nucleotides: TGCGCCAGCAGCTTGGAAACAGCAAGCTATAATTCACCCCTCCACTTT.

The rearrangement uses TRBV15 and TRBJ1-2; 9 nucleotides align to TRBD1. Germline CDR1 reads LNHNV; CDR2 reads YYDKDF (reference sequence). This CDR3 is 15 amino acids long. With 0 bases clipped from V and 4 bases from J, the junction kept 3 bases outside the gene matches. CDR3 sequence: CATSREDRGIYGYTF. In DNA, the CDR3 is TGTGCCACCAGCAGAGAGGACAGGGGTATCTATGGCTACACCTTC.

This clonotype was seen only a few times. The CDR3 sequence: CASMTNPTGGIQETQYF. The CDR3 DNA sequence: TGTGCCAGCATGACCAACCCAACCGGGGGAATCCAAGAGACCCAGTACTTC. The chain joins TRBV7-6 to TRBJ2-5, with D perhaps TRBD2 (6 bases). V gave up 7 bases and J gave up 1 base, with 22 bases separating them. Germline V gene sequence: CDR1 SGHVS, CDR2 FNYEAQ. The CDR3 runs 17 residues.

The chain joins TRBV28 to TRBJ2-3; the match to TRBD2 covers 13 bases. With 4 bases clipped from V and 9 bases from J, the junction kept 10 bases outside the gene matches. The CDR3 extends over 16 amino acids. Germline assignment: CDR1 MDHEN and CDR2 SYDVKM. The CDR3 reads CASSSTSGGAYYTQYF. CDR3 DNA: TGTGCCAGCAGTTCTACTAGCGGGGGGGCTTATTACACGCAGTATTTT.

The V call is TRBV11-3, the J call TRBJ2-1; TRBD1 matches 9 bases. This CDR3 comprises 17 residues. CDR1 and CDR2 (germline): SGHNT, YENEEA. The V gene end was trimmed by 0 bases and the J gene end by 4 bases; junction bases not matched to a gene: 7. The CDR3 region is CASSLDGAGTGYNEQFF. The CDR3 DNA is TGTGCCAGCAGCTTAGACGGGGCCGGGACAGGGTACAATGAGCAGTTCTTC.

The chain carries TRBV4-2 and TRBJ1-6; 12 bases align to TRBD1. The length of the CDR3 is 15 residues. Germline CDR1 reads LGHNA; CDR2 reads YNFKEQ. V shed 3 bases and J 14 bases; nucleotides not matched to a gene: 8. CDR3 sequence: CASSHVGQGAWTLHF. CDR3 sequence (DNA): TGTGCCAGCAGCCATGTGGGACAGGGGGCTTGGACCCTCCACTTT.

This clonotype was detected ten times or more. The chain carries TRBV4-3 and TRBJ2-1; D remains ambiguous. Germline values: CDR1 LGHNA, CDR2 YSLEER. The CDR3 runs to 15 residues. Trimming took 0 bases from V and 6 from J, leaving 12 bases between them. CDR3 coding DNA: TGCGCCAGCAGCCAAGATTTATGGGCAACCAATGAGCAGTTCTTC. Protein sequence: CASSQDLWATNEQFF.

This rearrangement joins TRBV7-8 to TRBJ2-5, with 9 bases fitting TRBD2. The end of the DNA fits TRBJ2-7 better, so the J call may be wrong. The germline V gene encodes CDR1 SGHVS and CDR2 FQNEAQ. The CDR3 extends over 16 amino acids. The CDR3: CASSPMGLAGFYEQYF. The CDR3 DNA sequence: TGTGCCAGCAGCCCGATGGGGCTAGCGGGGTTCTACGAGCAGTACTTC.

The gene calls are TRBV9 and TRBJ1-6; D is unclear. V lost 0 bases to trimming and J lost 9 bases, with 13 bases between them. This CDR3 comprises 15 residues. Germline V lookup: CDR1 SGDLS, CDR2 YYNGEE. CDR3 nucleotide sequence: TGTGCCAGCAGCGTAGAGGTAGGGTTCGGTTCACCCCTCCACTTT. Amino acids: CASSVEVGFGSPLHF.

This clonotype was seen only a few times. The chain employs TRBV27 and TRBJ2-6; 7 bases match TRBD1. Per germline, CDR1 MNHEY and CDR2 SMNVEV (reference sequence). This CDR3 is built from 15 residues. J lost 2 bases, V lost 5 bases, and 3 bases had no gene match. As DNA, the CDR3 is TGTGCCAGCAGTAACGACAGGGCTGGGGCCAACGTCCTGACTTTC. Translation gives CASSNDRAGANVLTF.

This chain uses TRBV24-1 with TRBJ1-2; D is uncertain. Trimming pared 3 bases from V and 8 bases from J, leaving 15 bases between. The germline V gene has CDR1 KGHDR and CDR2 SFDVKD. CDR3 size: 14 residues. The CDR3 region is CATSDVESGSGYTF. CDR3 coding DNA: TGTGCCACCAGTGATGTGGAATCGGGATCCGGCTACACCTTC.

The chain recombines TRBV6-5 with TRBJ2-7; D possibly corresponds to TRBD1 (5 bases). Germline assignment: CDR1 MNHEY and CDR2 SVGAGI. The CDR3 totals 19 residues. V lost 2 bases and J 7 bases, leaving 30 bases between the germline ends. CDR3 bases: TGTGCCAGCAGTTACCCTTTAAGAAACAGGACATCGGACCCTGGAGAGCAGTACTTC. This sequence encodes CASSYPLRNRTSDPGEQYF.

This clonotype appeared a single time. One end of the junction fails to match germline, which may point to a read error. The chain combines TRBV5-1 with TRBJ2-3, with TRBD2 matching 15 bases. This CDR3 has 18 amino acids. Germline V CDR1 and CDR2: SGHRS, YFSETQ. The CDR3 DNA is TGCGCCAGCAGCTGGGAAGGGACTAGCGGGGGGCGCACAGATGCGCAGTATTTT. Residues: CASSWEGTSGGRTDAQYF.